Included here is one TCR beta chain sequence, with context. Its antigen is currently unknown. Researchers ran the PCR with 60 Vbeta and 13 Jbeta primers. The repertoire was sequenced with immunoSEQ multiplex PCR; TCRdb's copy has only in-frame clones and lacks some. The sample consists of some 150,000 clones, about 75% of them appearing once. This sample was included in a study of cytomegalovirus exposure and HLA in healthy donors. Germline lookup yields CDR1 LNHDA and CDR2 SQIVND (reference sequence). The V end lost 3 bases, the J end lost 1 base, and 6 bases lay between the germline ends. This CDR3 is built from 14 residues. Study results and limitations: TCR beta sequences reportedly predicted the HLA-A and HLA-B alleles of most subjects accurately. The study flagged 150 to 200 TCR beta chains as cytomegalovirus-associated.

The sequencing input was PBMCs. The receptor was derived from a man aged 55-75 years in good health and CMV-seronegative. The V call is TRBV19, the J call TRBJ2-2; D remains unclear. CDR3 region: CASSIGGNTGELFF. CDR3 sequence (DNA): TGTGCCAGTAGTATTGGCGGGAACACCGGGGAGCTGTTTTTT.